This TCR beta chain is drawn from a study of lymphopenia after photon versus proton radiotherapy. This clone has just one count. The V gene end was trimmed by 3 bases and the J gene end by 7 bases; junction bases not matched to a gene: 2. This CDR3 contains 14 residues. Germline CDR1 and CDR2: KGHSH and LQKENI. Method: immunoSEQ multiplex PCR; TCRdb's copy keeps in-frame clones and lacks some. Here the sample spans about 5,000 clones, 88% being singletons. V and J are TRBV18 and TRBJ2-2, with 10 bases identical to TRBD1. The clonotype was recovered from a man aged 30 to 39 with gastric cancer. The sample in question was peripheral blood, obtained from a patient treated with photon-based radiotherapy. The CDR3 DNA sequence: TGTGCCAGCTCACCGGGACAGGGGCACGGGGAGCTGTTTTTT. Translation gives CASSPGQGHGELFF.